Listed here is a single T cell receptor (beta chain). Antigen unknown. The entry originates in a study of cytomegalovirus exposure and HLA in healthy donors. For the study at large: Some 85 million unique TCRs, all from HLA-typed donors, were included in an early release of the data. Study findings and constraints: Altogether, 164 TCR beta chains were recorded as cytomegalovirus-associated. An ancestry cluster, one associated with Asian ancestry, reportedly showed fewer N-insertions than the 666-donor mean in a later analysis.

Primers included in the PCR were 60 Vbeta and 13 Jbeta primers. This table comes from immunoSEQ multiplex PCR, and its TCRdb copy is limited to in-frame clones, with some not included. The table shows fewer than 300,000 clones, with around 86% occurring only once. Germline lookup yields CDR1 MGHRA and CDR2 YSYEKL. The CDR3 totals 16 residues. V was pared by 3 bases and J by 2 bases, with 6 bases of the junction left unmatched. The chain employs TRBV4-1 and TRBJ2-3; 9 bases match TRBD1. The sequence came from a man aged 35 to 55 in good health and CMV-seropositive. The material sequenced was PBMCs. CDR3 coding DNA: TGCGCCAGCAGCCAGGGGACAGGGCCCCCCACAGATACGCAGTATTTT. Its translation: CASSQGTGPPTDTQYF.